In its sample, the clone carrying this T cell receptor beta chain was seen once. This sample is part of a study of cytomegalovirus exposure and HLA in healthy donors. A multiplex PCR was run with 60 Vbeta primers and 13 Jbeta primers. Here immunoSEQ multiplex PCR was the method, and the copy in TCRdb shows in-frame clones only, minus some. The data show about 180,000 clones, about three quarters seen once. This TCR derives from a young man in good health and CMV-seronegative. Sample: PBMCs.

The CDR3 spells CASSMTGGGGYEQYF. The CDR3 nucleotides are TGTGCCAGCAGCATGACAGGGGGCGGTGGTTACGAGCAGTACTTC. The V call is TRBV7-2, the J call TRBJ2-7; 10 nucleotides line up with TRBD1. V lost 5 bases to trimming and J lost 4 bases; unmatched junction nucleotides: 8. The CDR3 length is 15 residues. CDR1 is SGHTA, CDR2 FQGNSA, per germline.